The 25 T cell receptor beta chains below were found in one sample sequenced in a study of cytomegalovirus exposure and HLA in healthy donors. Profiling relied on immunoSEQ multiplex PCR, and the TCRdb table lists in-frame clones only, not all of them. The sample has fewer than 200,000 clones, roughly 89% seen once. Material for sequencing was PBMCs. These receptor sequences come from a woman aged 18-30 years in good health and CMV-seropositive.

This chain links TRBV7-9 with TRBJ2-1; the match to TRBD2 covers 8 bases. The CDR3 has 15 amino acids. Germline V lookup: CDR1 SEHNR, CDR2 FQNEAQ (reference sequence). The ends lost 2 bases at V and 6 bases at J; junction bases unmatched: 6. CDR3 DNA: TGTGCCAGCAGCTTACCCGGGACTAGTTTCAATGAGCAGTTCTTC. Its protein product is CASSLPGTSFNEQFF.

V and J are TRBV4-1 and TRBJ2-3; 11 positions agree with TRBD1. J was trimmed by 3 bases and V by 3 bases; bases with no gene match: 8. Germline CDR1 is MGHRA and CDR2 is YSYEKL. This CDR3 has 17 residues. CDR3 loop: CASSQRWGQGGTDTQYF. CDR3 in DNA: TGCGCCAGCAGCCAGCGCTGGGGACAGGGGGGTACAGATACGCAGTATTTT.

This sequence joins TRBV30 and TRBJ1-2; the D is unclear. Germline CDR1 reads GTSNPN; CDR2 reads SVGIG (reference sequence). Trimming left V 0 bases short and J 7 bases short, with 18 bases between. The CDR3 runs 15 residues. CDR3 amino acids: CAWSVPGAPPFGYTF. The CDR3 DNA follows: TGTGCCTGGAGTGTTCCAGGCGCTCCTCCGTTTGGCTACACCTTC.

About this clone itself: A read error may account for a junction end that differs from germline. The genes are TRBV11-3 and TRBJ2-7, with 8 nucleotides matching TRBD2. The CDR3 has 14 amino acids. CDR1 is SGHNT and CDR2 is YENEEA in the germline V gene. CDR3: CASSLGRGSSEQYF. In nucleotides, the CDR3 is TGTGCCAGCAGCCTCGGGAGGGGGTCCTCCGAGCAGTACTTC.

The chain carries TRBV6-5 and TRBJ1-1; D remains unclear. The V end lost 0 bases, the J end lost 6 bases, and 11 bases lay between the germline ends. Germline V gene data show CDR1 as MNHEY and CDR2 as SVGAGI. CDR3 length: 14 residues. CDR3 DNA sequence: TGTGCCAGCAGTTACTCGCTGAGGGTACCTGAAGCTTTCTTT. This translates into CASSYSLRVPEAFF.

V is TRBV29-1 and J is TRBJ2-1, with a weak D call TRBD2 (5 bases). V lost 7 bases, J lost 0 bases, and 13 bases lay in between. Germline V gene sequence: CDR1 SQVTM, CDR2 ANQGSEA. This CDR3 contains 14 residues. The CDR3 loop reads CSGGWELSYNEQFF. CDR3 in DNA: TGCAGCGGCGGTTGGGAGCTCTCCTACAATGAGCAGTTCTTC.

V and J are TRBV2 and TRBJ2-7; 9 nucleotides line up with TRBD2. The CDR3 loop spans 17 amino acids. J was trimmed by 4 bases and V by 1 base; bases with no gene match: 11. Germline V gene data show CDR1 as SNHLY and CDR2 as FYNNEI. The CDR3 DNA reads TGTGCCAGCAGTGAAGGCGGGAGGGCCCTCTCGAAGTACGAGCAGTACTTC. It specifies CASSEGGRALSKYEQYF. The variable domain in full, completed from reference TRBV2 and TRBJ2-7, reads EPEVTQTPSHQVTQMGQEVILRCVPISNHLYFYWYRQILGQKVEFLVSFYNNEISEKSEIFDDQFSVERPDGSNFTLKIRSTKLEDSAMYFCASSEGGRALSKYEQYFGPGTRLTVT.

V usage is TRBV5-1 and J usage is TRBJ2-2; 9 bases map to TRBD1. The CDR3 covers 17 residues. Germline V CDR1 and CDR2: SGHRS, YFSETQ. The J segment lost 7 bases and the V segment lost 0 bases, leaving 10 bases of the junction unmatched. Written as DNA, the CDR3 is TGCGCCAGCAGCTTGGGGGGACAGGGACATCTGGACGGGGAGCTGTTTTTT. It translates to CASSLGGQGHLDGELFF.

This chain joins TRBV4-1 and TRBJ2-7; TRBD2 aligns across 11 bases. There are 17 residues in the CDR3. V dropped 3 bases and J dropped 2; count of bases not matched to a gene: 9. Germline V gene lookup returns CDR1 MGHRA and CDR2 YSYEKL. The CDR3 spells CASSQPKLAGVPYEQYF. CDR3 bases: TGCGCCAGCAGCCAGCCCAAACTAGCGGGAGTTCCCTACGAGCAGTACTTC.

The genes are TRBV14 and TRBJ1-1; no clear D. The CDR3 has 12 amino acids. Trimming cost V 3 bases and J 11 bases, with 13 bases left between them. Germline-derived CDR1 and CDR2 are SGHDN and FVKESK. For the CDR3, the DNA is TGTGCCAGCAGCCAGGAGACGTGGCGGGCTTTCTTT. It yields the protein CASSQETWRAFF. Variable domain in full (rest from reference TRBV14 and TRBJ1-1): EAGVTQFPSHSVIEKGQTVTLRCDPISGHDNLYWYRRVMGKEIKFLLHFVKESKQDESGMPNNRFLAERTGGTYSTLKVQPAELEDSGVYFCASSQETWRAFFGQGTRLTVV.

The CDR3 region has the DNA TGCGCCAGCAGCCCTAGAGGCCCCGGCGGTGAAAAACTGTTTTTT. Translated: CASSPRGPGGEKLFF. The chain links TRBV5-1 to TRBJ1-4; D not resolved. Per the germline V gene, CDR1 is SGHRS and CDR2 is YFSETQ. V gave up 4 bases and J gave up 7 bases, with 17 bases separating them. The CDR3 runs 15 residues.

The rearrangement uses TRBV6-5 and TRBJ2-7; 8 positions match TRBD1. The J segment lost 5 bases and the V segment lost 5 bases, leaving 2 bases of the junction unmatched. Germline CDR1 and CDR2: MNHEY and SVGAGI. The CDR3 has 12 amino acids. The CDR3 DNA is TGTGCCAGCAGTGACAGGGGAAACGAGCAGTACTTC. Protein sequence: CASSDRGNEQYF.

The gene calls are TRBV11-2 and TRBJ2-3, with TRBD2 matching 11 bases. The CDR3 extends over 16 amino acids. V was clipped by 5 bases and J by 4 bases; unmatched bases: 8. CDR1 and CDR2 (germline): SGHAT, FQNNGV. CDR3 sequence reads: CASSNGGLAASDTQYF. The CDR3 region has the DNA TGTGCCAGCAGCAATGGGGGACTAGCGGCTTCAGATACGCAGTATTTT.

The gene calls are TRBV29-1 and TRBJ2-5; 9 nucleotides agree with TRBD2. Trimming removed 7 bases from V and 5 bases from J; junction bases left unmatched: 8. Germline-derived CDR1 and CDR2 are SQVTM and ANQGSEA. This CDR3 contains 13 residues. CDR3 DNA sequence: TGCAGCGCGGGAGCGGGGGGCGGGGAGACCCAGTACTTC. Translation: CSAGAGGGETQYF.

The chain uses TRBV7-2 and TRBJ2-7; D uncertain. The germline gives CDR1 SGHTA, CDR2 FQGNSA. This CDR3 is 14 amino acids long. V was pared by 3 bases and J by 2 bases, with 11 bases between. The CDR3 sequence: CASSFGGYTYEQYF. CDR3 bases: TGTGCCAGCAGCTTCGGCGGTTACACCTACGAGCAGTACTTC.

This sequence joins TRBV27 and TRBJ2-7; 11 nucleotides agree with TRBD1. The CDR3 extends over 15 amino acids. After removal of 2 bases from V and 3 bases from J, the junction contained 3 bases not matched to a gene. Germline V gene sequence: CDR1 MNHEY, CDR2 SMNVEV (reference sequence). In DNA form, the CDR3 reads TGTGCCAGCAGTTTAGGGGGACAGGGGGTCTACGAGCAGTACTTC. Translating gives CASSLGGQGVYEQYF.

The rearrangement uses TRBV6-1 and TRBJ1-2; D unresolved. The CDR3 has 15 amino acids. From germline, CDR1 is MNHNS and CDR2 SASEGT. V lost 2 bases, J lost 4 bases, and 14 bases lay in between. CDR3 amino acids: CASSESIIHGYGYTF. CDR3 nucleotide sequence: TGTGCCAGCAGTGAATCCATCATCCACGGCTATGGCTACACCTTC.

The J gene is TRBJ1-1, the V gene TRBV5-4; D remains ambiguous. This CDR3 comprises 14 residues. Trimming pared 7 bases from V and 1 base from J, leaving 14 bases between. The germline CDR1 and CDR2 sequences are SGHNT and YYREEE (reference sequence). The CDR3 spells CASLPRGRNTEAFF. In DNA, the CDR3 is TGTGCCAGCCTCCCGCGCGGCAGGAACACTGAAGCTTTCTTT.

V usage is TRBV7-3 and J usage is TRBJ2-2, with a tentative D call TRBD1 (7 bases). Between the trimmed V and J ends, which lost 4 bases and 5 bases, there was a span of 14 bases. This CDR3 is built from 15 residues. The germline CDR1 and CDR2 sequences are SGHTA and FQGTGA. In DNA form, the CDR3 reads TGTGCCAGCAGCTCGGCGACAGGGAGGACCGGGGAGCTGTTTTTT. Protein product: CASSSATGRTGELFF.

The chain couples TRBV15 to TRBJ2-7, with 14 positions matching TRBD2. V lost 1 base to trimming and J lost 7 bases; unmatched junction nucleotides: 9. This CDR3 has 17 amino acids. Germline V gene data show CDR1 as LNHNV and CDR2 as YYDKDF (reference sequence). The CDR3 DNA sequence: TGTGCCACCAGCAGAGCCACCGGGACTAGCGGGAGTTTAGAGCAGTACTTC. Its translation is CATSRATGTSGSLEQYF.

The chain is built from TRBV5-1 and TRBJ2-7; TRBD2 aligns across 8 bases. The germline gives CDR1 SGHRS, CDR2 YFSETQ. The CDR3 runs to 15 residues. The J segment lost 6 bases and the V segment lost 7 bases, leaving 15 bases of the junction unmatched. The CDR3 sequence: CASSRTGTRTSEQYF. CDR3 coding DNA: TGCGCCAGCTCACGGACGGGGACTAGAACGTCCGAGCAGTACTTC.

This clone was found once. The rearrangement links TRBV7-3 to TRBJ2-1; 7 bases align to TRBD2. The CDR3 is 15 residues long. After removal of 5 bases from V and 7 bases from J, the junction contained 11 bases not matched to a gene. Germline loops: CDR1 SGHTA, CDR2 FQGTGA. The CDR3 loop reads CASSPTDGRTNEQFF. CDR3 bases: TGTGCCAGCAGCCCCACCGACGGGAGGACGAATGAGCAGTTCTTC.

The chain's CDR3 is CASSYSLAGDEQYF. The CDR3 nucleotides are TGTGCCAGCAGTTACTCTCTAGCGGGAGACGAGCAGTACTTC. This chain joins TRBV6-5 and TRBJ2-7; 10 bases are shared with TRBD2. CDR1 is MNHEY, CDR2 SVGAGI, per germline. This CDR3 contains 14 residues. Trimming removed 0 bases from V and 5 bases from J; junction bases left unmatched: 1.

The V gene is TRBV11-1, the J gene TRBJ1-4, with a weak D call TRBD1 (5 bases). Between the trimmed V and J ends, which lost 5 bases and 8 bases, there was a span of 12 bases. The germline CDR1 and CDR2 sequences are SGHAT and FQDESV (reference sequence). The CDR3 sequence is 13 residues long. Here the CDR3 DNA reads TGTGCCAGCAGCGCAGGGATTTTAGAAAAACTGTTTTTT. This translates into CASSAGILEKLFF.

This chain connects TRBV19 to TRBJ1-2, with D perhaps matching TRBD1 (6 bases). This CDR3 contains 13 residues. Looked up from germline, CDR1 is LNHDA and CDR2 is SQIVND (reference sequence). V was cut by 4 bases and J by 2 bases, with 8 bases left in between. CDR3 sequence reads: CASSSRGNYGYTF. The CDR3 nucleotides are TGTGCCAGTAGTAGCAGGGGAAACTATGGCTACACCTTC.